This passage covers 13 T cell receptor beta chains from one sample sequenced in a study of blood T cell repertoires in COVID-19. Profiled with immunoSEQ multiplex PCR; TCRdb holds only in-frame clones, not every one. This sample has just over 300,000 clones, with over 85% found just once. The source material was peripheral blood. The origin of the receptors is a woman in her 30s with COVID-19, enrolled during active disease.

The rearrangement uses TRBV6-5 and TRBJ1-1, with D tentatively TRBD1 (6 bases). The CDR3 is made up of 12 amino acids. The ends were cut back, 0 bases at V and 11 bases at J, with 10 bases in the middle. Germline V gene sequence: CDR1 MNHEY, CDR2 SVGAGI. DNA of the CDR3: TGTGCCAGCAGTTACTCAGGGACAACTGCTTTCTTT. Encoded protein: CASSYSGTTAFF.

This chain links TRBV15 with TRBJ1-1, with 9 bases matching TRBD1. Unmatched junction bases numbered 4, after V lost 4 bases and J lost 4 bases. Germline CDR1 LNHNV, CDR2 YYDKDF (reference sequence). The CDR3 consists of 14 residues. The CDR3 here is CATSIRTGATEAFF. CDR3 nucleotide sequence: TGTGCCACCAGCATTCGGACAGGGGCCACTGAAGCTTTCTTT.

V gene TRBV18 combines with J gene TRBJ1-2; D gene ambiguous. Germline V gene lookup returns CDR1 KGHSH and CDR2 LQKENI. The CDR3 extends over 12 amino acids. Trimming shortened V by 2 bases and J by 5 bases, and 6 bases separated the two germline ends. CDR3: CASSPTEYGYTF. The DNA for the CDR3 is TGTGCCAGCTCACCAACGGAGTATGGCTACACCTTC.

The V gene is TRBV5-1, the J gene TRBJ1-1; no firm D call. The ends were cut back, 2 bases at V and 5 bases at J, with 7 bases in the middle. CDR1 and CDR2 (germline): SGHRS, YFSETQ. The CDR3 is 12 amino acids. CDR3: CASSLDLTEAFF. CDR3 in DNA: TGCGCCAGCAGCTTAGACTTAACTGAAGCTTTCTTT.

There are a few counts of this clone. This chain uses TRBV7-9 with TRBJ2-2; TRBD2 aligns across 7 bases. CDR1 and CDR2 from the germline V gene are SEHNR and FQNEAQ (reference sequence). There are 16 residues in the CDR3. Trimming at V came to 4 bases and at J to 3 bases, leaving 8 bases not matched to a gene. CDR3 region: CASSSRERGDTGELFF. The CDR3, as DNA: TGTGCCAGCAGCTCTCGCGAGCGGGGTGACACCGGGGAGCTGTTTTTT.

This clone was detected only a few times. The J gene is TRBJ1-1, the V gene TRBV2; tentatively, D is TRBD1 (5 bases). The CDR3 has 14 residues. Per the germline V gene, CDR1 is SNHLY and CDR2 is FYNNEI. Trimming pared 1 base from V and 5 bases from J, leaving 11 bases between. The CDR3 nucleotides read TGTGCCAGCAGTGAAGATGATCGGGGGACTGAAGCTTTCTTT. It specifies CASSEDDRGTEAFF. The whole variable domain, remainder taken from reference TRBV2 and TRBJ1-1, is EPEVTQTPSHQVTQMGQEVILRCVPISNHLYFYWYRQILGQKVEFLVSFYNNEISEKSEIFDDQFSVERPDGSNFTLKIRSTKLEDSAMYFCASSEDDRGTEAFFGQGTRLTVV.

V and J are TRBV5-4 and TRBJ1-6, with no clear D. This CDR3 has 14 amino acids. Germline values: CDR1 SGHNT, CDR2 YYREEE (reference sequence). V was clipped by 4 bases and J by 0 bases, with 5 bases between them. The CDR3 bases are TGTGCCAGCAGCCTTCGCTCCTATAATTCACCCCTCCACTTT. Translated: CASSLRSYNSPLHF.

The chain is built from TRBV27 and TRBJ2-7, with 9 positions matching TRBD1. Germline lookup yields CDR1 MNHEY and CDR2 SMNVEV (reference sequence). The CDR3 has 14 residues. With V trimmed by 8 bases and J by 6 bases, 11 bases remained unmatched. The CDR3 reads CASASGTGSPEQYF. Written as DNA, the CDR3 is TGTGCCAGCGCGTCCGGGACAGGGTCCCCCGAGCAGTACTTC.

V and J are TRBV7-2 and TRBJ2-3, with no clear D. Trimming cost V 1 base and J 1 base, with 9 bases left between them. Germline V gene data show CDR1 as SGHTA and CDR2 as FQGNSA. This CDR3 region has 15 residues. The CDR3 spells CASSLVARRTDTQYF. For the CDR3, the DNA is TGTGCCAGCAGCTTAGTGGCGCGGCGCACAGATACGCAGTATTTT.

This rearrangement joins TRBV24-1 to TRBJ2-5; 7 positions agree with TRBD1. The trim removed 4 bases at V and 5 bases at J, leaving 6 bases unmatched. The CDR3 contains 14 residues. The V gene's germline CDR1 is KGHDR and CDR2 SFDVKD. In nucleotides, the CDR3 is TGTGCCACCAGTGACGTGGACAGGACGGAGACCCAGTACTTC. Its translation: CATSDVDRTETQYF.

This clone was observed a single time. This sequence joins TRBV7-9 and TRBJ2-1; possibly TRBD2 for D (6 bases). Germline V gene lookup returns CDR1 SEHNR and CDR2 FQNEAQ (reference sequence). Deletions cut 8 bases from V and 5 bases from J, with 10 bases between. This CDR3 region has 12 residues. The CDR3 region has the DNA TGTGCCAGCGGCGGGACTCACAATGAGCAGTTCTTC. Translating it yields CASGGTHNEQFF.

The chain employs TRBV27 and TRBJ1-6; unclear D gene. The germline gives CDR1 MNHEY, CDR2 SMNVEV (reference sequence). V shed 6 bases and J shed 6 bases, with 9 bases lying between them. The CDR3 length is 13 residues. CDR3 nucleotide sequence: TGTGCCAGCAGCTACAGTTCTAATTCACCCCTCCACTTT. This encodes CASSYSSNSPLHF.

V usage is TRBV19 and J usage is TRBJ2-7; the match to TRBD2 covers 8 bases. In germline, CDR1 is LNHDA, CDR2 SQIVND (reference sequence). The trim removed 6 bases at V and 6 bases at J, leaving 16 bases unmatched. The CDR3 covers 16 residues. DNA of the CDR3: TGTGCCAGTAGCGGTCATAGCGGGGACTCCTCTACCGAGCAGTACTTC. Translating gives CASSGHSGDSSTEQYF.